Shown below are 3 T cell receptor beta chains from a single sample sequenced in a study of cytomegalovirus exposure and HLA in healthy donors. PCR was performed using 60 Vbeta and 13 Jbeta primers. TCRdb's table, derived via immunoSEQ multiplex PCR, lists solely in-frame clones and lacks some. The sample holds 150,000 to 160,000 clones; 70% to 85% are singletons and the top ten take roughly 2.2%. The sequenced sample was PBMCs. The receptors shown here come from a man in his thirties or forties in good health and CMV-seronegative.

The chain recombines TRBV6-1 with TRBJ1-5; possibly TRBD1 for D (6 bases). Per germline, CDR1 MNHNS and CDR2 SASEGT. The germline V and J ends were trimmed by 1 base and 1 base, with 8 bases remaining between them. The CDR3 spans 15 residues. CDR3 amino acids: CASSEDGTSNQPQHF. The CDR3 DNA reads TGTGCCAGCAGTGAAGATGGGACAAGCAATCAGCCCCAGCATTTT.

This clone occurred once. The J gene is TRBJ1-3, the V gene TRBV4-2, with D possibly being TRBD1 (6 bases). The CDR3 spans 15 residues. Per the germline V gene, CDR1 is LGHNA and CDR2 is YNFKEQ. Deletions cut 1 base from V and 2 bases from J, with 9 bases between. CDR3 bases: TGTGCCAGCAGCCAAGTCGCAGGGGCTGGAAACACCATATATTTT. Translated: CASSQVAGAGNTIYF.

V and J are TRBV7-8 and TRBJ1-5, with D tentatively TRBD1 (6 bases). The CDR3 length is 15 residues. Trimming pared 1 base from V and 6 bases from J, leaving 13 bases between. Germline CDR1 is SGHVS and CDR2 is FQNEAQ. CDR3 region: CASSLDRALGQPQHF. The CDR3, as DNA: TGTGCCAGCAGCTTAGACAGGGCTCTAGGTCAGCCCCAGCATTTT.